This is a list of T cell receptor beta chains from one sample in a study of identical twins. Each CDR3 protein is one row after TCRdb ran MiXCR on the 5' RACE reads. The sample lists approximately 1.8 million distinct CDR3 sequences, 32% occurring once. The sequencing input was cord blood. The receptors stem from a newborn girl in good health. Both conserved end residues are part of each CDR3. The D gene is left open where the match is weak. Size tells how often a clone was seen (once, few, many) or the class of an expanded clone, and some rows leave it out.

D gene: .; clone size: .; V gene: TRBV20-1; J gene: TRBJ2-5; CDR3 protein: CSARDYFETQYF; CDR3 DNA: TGCAGTGCTAGAGATTATTTTGAGACCCAGTACTTC
D gene: TRBD1; clone size: .; V gene: TRBV25-1; J gene: TRBJ2-5; CDR3 protein: CASSERGTVQETQYF; CDR3 DNA: TGTGCCAGCAGTGAACGTGGGACAGTCCAAGAGACCCAGTACTTC
D gene: TRBD2; clone size: .; V gene: TRBV20-1; J gene: TRBJ2-1; CDR3 protein: CSARPAFSGTSNEQFF; CDR3 DNA: TGCAGTGCTAGACCGGCCTTTAGCGGGACCTCCAATGAGCAGTTCTTC
D gene: TRBD1; clone size: few; V gene: TRBV9; J gene: TRBJ1-2; CDR3 protein: CASNVYRGAAYYGYTF; CDR3 DNA: TGTGCCAGCAACGTGTACAGGGGCGCAGCGTACTATGGCTACACCTTC
D gene: TRBD1; clone size: few; V gene: TRBV28; J gene: TRBJ1-2; CDR3 protein: CASRAGTASNGYTF; CDR3 DNA: TGTGCCAGCAGGGCCGGGACAGCTTCCAATGGCTACACCTTC
D gene: .; clone size: .; V gene: TRBV7-2; J gene: TRBJ1-1; CDR3 protein: CASSLVRQAEAFF; CDR3 DNA: TGTGCCAGCAGCCTGGTAAGACAGGCTGAAGCTTTCTTT
D gene: TRBD1; clone size: .; V gene: TRBV6-1; J gene: TRBJ2-6; CDR3 protein: CASSEASWDRVESGANVLTF; CDR3 DNA: TGTGCCAGCAGTGAAGCATCGTGGGACAGAGTTGAGTCTGGGGCCAACGTCCTGACTTTC
D gene: .; clone size: few; V gene: TRBV20-1; J gene: TRBJ2-3; CDR3 protein: CSAGWDTQYF; CDR3 DNA: TGCAGTGCTGGTTGGGATACGCAGTATTTT
D gene: .; clone size: few; V gene: TRBV7-9; J gene: TRBJ2-7; CDR3 protein: CASSLEVAQYF; CDR3 DNA: TGTGCCAGCAGCTTAGAAGTGGCCCAGTACTTC
D gene: .; clone size: .; V gene: TRBV6-1; J gene: TRBJ1-1; CDR3 protein: CASSEWGKTEAFF; CDR3 DNA: TGTGCCAGCAGTGAATGGGGGAAGACTGAAGCTTTCTTT
D gene: .; clone size: few; V gene: TRBV27; J gene: TRBJ1-1; CDR3 protein: CASSQVRLATEAFF; CDR3 DNA: TGTGCCAGCAGCCAAGTCCGGTTGGCCACTGAAGCTTTCTTT
D gene: .; clone size: .; V gene: TRBV11-2; J gene: TRBJ1-2; CDR3 protein: CASSLLPGDNYGYTF; CDR3 DNA: TGTGCCAGCAGCTTACTTCCAGGGGATAACTATGGCTACACCTTC
D gene: .; clone size: few; V gene: TRBV28; J gene: TRBJ2-1; CDR3 protein: CASSRQGTYEKGNEQFF; CDR3 DNA: TGTGCCAGCAGTCGTCAAGGGACCTACGAAAAGGGTAATGAGCAGTTCTTC
D gene: .; clone size: many; V gene: TRBV27; J gene: TRBJ1-2; CDR3 protein: CASSLTGSYYGYTF; CDR3 DNA: TGTGCCAGCAGTTTAACTGGCAGTTACTATGGCTACACCTTC
D gene: .; clone size: few; V gene: TRBV3-1; J gene: TRBJ2-3; CDR3 protein: CASSQDWASYTDTQYF; CDR3 DNA: TGTGCCAGCAGCCAAGATTGGGCCTCTTACACAGATACGCAGTATTTT
D gene: TRBD2; clone size: .; V gene: TRBV20-1; J gene: TRBJ2-3; CDR3 protein: CSARSGGLAGGPRTDTQYF; CDR3 DNA: TGCAGTGCTAGATCGGGAGGGCTAGCGGGAGGGCCTCGCACAGATACGCAGTATTTT
D gene: TRBD1; clone size: few; V gene: TRBV10-2; J gene: TRBJ2-5; CDR3 protein: CASARTGDYQETQYF; CDR3 DNA: TGCGCCAGCGCCCGGACAGGGGACTACCAAGAGACCCAGTACTTC
D gene: .; clone size: few; V gene: TRBV11-2; J gene: TRBJ2-1; CDR3 protein: CASSFVRSSSYNEQFF; CDR3 DNA: TGTGCCAGCAGCTTTGTTCGGTCTAGCTCCTACAATGAGCAGTTCTTC
D gene: .; clone size: few; V gene: TRBV5-5; J gene: TRBJ2-2; CDR3 protein: CASRSNLGPGELFF; CDR3 DNA: TGTGCCAGCAGGTCGAATCTAGGTCCCGGGGAGCTGTTTTTT
D gene: TRBD2; clone size: .; V gene: TRBV28; J gene: TRBJ2-2; CDR3 protein: CASSPLAGDTGELFF; CDR3 DNA: TGTGCCAGCAGTCCTCTAGCGGGAGACACCGGGGAGCTGTTTTTT
D gene: TRBD1; clone size: few; V gene: TRBV5-1; J gene: TRBJ1-6; CDR3 protein: CASSSRGQVDSPLHF; CDR3 DNA: TGCGCCAGCAGCTCGAGGGGACAGGTCGATTCACCCCTCCACTTT
D gene: TRBD1; clone size: many; V gene: TRBV25-1; J gene: TRBJ2-3; CDR3 protein: CASSEGRRGLYTDTQYF; CDR3 DNA: TGTGCCAGCAGTGAAGGGAGAAGGGGGCTTTACACAGATACGCAGTATTTT
D gene: .; clone size: few; V gene: TRBV2; J gene: TRBJ2-1; CDR3 protein: CASSEARLANEQFF; CDR3 DNA: TGTGCCAGCAGTGAAGCGCGGCTGGCCAATGAGCAGTTCTTC
D gene: .; clone size: few; V gene: TRBV28; J gene: TRBJ2-7; CDR3 protein: CASRPRTDTYEQYF; CDR3 DNA: TGTGCCAGCAGGCCGCGGACGGATACCTACGAGCAGTACTTC
D gene: .; clone size: few; V gene: TRBV20-1; J gene: TRBJ1-4; CDR3 protein: CSAIEGGLGEKLFF; CDR3 DNA: TGCAGTGCTATTGAAGGAGGACTTGGGGAAAAACTGTTTTTT
D gene: .; clone size: few; V gene: TRBV28; J gene: TRBJ2-7; CDR3 protein: CASSFSPTYNEQYF; CDR3 DNA: TGTGCCAGCAGTTTCTCCCCAACCTACAATGAGCAGTACTTC
D gene: .; clone size: .; V gene: TRBV20-1; J gene: TRBJ1-5; CDR3 protein: CSASRGVGGPQHF; CDR3 DNA: TGCAGTGCTTCCCGGGGCGTTGGCGGGCCCCAGCATTTT
D gene: .; clone size: .; V gene: TRBV6-1; J gene: TRBJ1-2; CDR3 protein: CASTSVRDGYTF; CDR3 DNA: TGTGCCAGCACTAGTGTCAGGGACGGCTACACCTTC
D gene: .; clone size: .; V gene: TRBV14; J gene: TRBJ2-7; CDR3 protein: CASSQDPGGLLSYEQYF; CDR3 DNA: TGTGCCAGCAGCCAAGATCCAGGAGGACTGCTTTCATACGAGCAGTACTTC
D gene: .; clone size: .; V gene: TRBV12-3/TRBV12-4; J gene: TRBJ2-1; CDR3 protein: CASTSGRRLGNNEQFF; CDR3 DNA: TGTGCCAGCACCTCGGGCCGCCGACTAGGGAACAATGAGCAGTTCTTC
D gene: TRBD2; clone size: .; V gene: TRBV5-5; J gene: TRBJ2-1; CDR3 protein: CASSVVFMGLGYNEQFF; CDR3 DNA: TGTGCCAGCAGCGTCGTGTTTATGGGACTAGGATACAATGAGCAGTTCTTC